The clone carrying this TCR beta chain showed up many times. Antigen unknown. This entry is derived from a study of blood T cells in healthy people across ages. Ranging in age from about 6 to 95, the donors were healthy Caucasian individuals from Russia. Isolated PBMCs totaled at least 6.5 million in each sample. Notes on the study in general: Unsorted PBMCs ruled out conclusive naive versus antigen-experienced comparison. Any changes in expanded clonotypes were possibly confounded, as donor CMV status remained unknown.

Through a sample-barcoded 5' primer and a J-beta primer mix, a second PCR was run for roughly 7 to 12 cycles. MiXCR was run by TCRdb on the 5' RACE reads, yielding one entry per CDR3 protein. Altogether 550,000 to 800,000 distinct CDR3 sequences are present, about 30% being singletons, with the ten largest covering roughly 14%. The CDR3 spans 15 residues. V lost 3 bases to trimming and J lost 6 bases, with 17 bases between them. The germline V gene encodes CDR1 SGHRS and CDR2 YFSETQ. The rearrangement uses TRBV5-1 and TRBJ2-3, with D perhaps TRBD2 (6 bases). The receptor's source is a woman aged 80 or older in good health. Input material: blood. CDR3 sequence (DNA): TGCGCCAGCAGCTCAGCGGGTAGGACCCTTGATACGCAGTATTTT. Encoded protein: CASSSAGRTLDTQYF.